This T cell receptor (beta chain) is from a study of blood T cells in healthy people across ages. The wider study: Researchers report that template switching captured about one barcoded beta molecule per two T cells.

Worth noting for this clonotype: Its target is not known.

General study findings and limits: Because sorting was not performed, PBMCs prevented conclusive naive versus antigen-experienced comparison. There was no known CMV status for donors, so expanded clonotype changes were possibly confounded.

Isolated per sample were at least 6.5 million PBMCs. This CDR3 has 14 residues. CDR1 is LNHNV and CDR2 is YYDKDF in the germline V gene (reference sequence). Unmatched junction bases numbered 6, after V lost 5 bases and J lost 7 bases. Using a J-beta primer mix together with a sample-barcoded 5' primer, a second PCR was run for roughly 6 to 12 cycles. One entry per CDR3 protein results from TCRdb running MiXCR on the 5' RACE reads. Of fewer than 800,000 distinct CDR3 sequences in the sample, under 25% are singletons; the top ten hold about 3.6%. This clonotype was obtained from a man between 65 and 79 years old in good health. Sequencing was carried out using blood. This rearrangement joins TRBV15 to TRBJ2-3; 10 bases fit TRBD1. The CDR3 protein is CATSGRDRGYTQYF. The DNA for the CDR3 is TGTGCCACCAGCGGGCGGGACAGGGGTTATACGCAGTATTTT.